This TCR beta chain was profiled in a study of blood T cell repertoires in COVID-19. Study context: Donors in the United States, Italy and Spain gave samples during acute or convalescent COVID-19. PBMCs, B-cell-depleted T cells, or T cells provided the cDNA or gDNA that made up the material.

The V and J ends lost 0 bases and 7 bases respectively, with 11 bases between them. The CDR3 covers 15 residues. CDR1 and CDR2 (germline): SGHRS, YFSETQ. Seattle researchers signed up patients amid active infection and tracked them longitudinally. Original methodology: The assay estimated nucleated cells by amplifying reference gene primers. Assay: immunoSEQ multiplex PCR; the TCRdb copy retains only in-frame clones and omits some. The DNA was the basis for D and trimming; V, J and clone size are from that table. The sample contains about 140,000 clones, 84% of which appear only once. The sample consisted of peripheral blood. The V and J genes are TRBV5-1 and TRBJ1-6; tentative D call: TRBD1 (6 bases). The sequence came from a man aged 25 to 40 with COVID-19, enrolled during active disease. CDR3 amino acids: CASSLEPGDNSPLHF. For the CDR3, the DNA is TGCGCCAGCAGCTTGGAACCAGGGGACAATTCACCCCTCCACTTT.